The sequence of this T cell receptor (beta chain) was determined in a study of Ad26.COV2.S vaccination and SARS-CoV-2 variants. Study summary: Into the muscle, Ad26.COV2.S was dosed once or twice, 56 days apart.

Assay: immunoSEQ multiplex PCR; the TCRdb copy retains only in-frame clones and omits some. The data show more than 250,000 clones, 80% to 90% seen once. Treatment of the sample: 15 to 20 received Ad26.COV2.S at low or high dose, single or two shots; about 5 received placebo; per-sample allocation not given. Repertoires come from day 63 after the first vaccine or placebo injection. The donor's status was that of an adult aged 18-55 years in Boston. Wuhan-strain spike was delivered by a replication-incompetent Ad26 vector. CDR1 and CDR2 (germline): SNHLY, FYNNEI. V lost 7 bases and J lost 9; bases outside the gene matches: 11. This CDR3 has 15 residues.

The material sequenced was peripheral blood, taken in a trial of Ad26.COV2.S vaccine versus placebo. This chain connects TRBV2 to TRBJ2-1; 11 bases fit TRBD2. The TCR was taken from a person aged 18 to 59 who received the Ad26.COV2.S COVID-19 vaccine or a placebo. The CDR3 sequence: CASIRVPSGRSEQFF. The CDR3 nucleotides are TGTGCCAGCATTAGGGTACCTAGCGGGAGGAGTGAGCAGTTCTTC.